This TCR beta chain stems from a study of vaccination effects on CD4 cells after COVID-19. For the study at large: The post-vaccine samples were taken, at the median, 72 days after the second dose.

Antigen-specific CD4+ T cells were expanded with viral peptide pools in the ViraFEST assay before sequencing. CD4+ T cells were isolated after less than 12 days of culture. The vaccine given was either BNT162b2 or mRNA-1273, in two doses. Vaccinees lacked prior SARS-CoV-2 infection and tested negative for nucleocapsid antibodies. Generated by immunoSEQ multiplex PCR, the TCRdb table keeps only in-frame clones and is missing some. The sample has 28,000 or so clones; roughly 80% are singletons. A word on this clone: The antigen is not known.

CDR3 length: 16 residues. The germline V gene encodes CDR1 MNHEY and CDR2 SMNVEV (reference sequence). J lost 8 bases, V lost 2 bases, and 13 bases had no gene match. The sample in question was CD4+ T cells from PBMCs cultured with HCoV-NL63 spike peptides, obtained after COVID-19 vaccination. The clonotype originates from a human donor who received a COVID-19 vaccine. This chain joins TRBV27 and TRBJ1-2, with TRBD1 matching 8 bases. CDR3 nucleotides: TGTGCCAGCAGTTTACTGCCCGGACAGGGAGGCGGCGGCTACACCTTC. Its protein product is CASSLLPGQGGGGYTF.